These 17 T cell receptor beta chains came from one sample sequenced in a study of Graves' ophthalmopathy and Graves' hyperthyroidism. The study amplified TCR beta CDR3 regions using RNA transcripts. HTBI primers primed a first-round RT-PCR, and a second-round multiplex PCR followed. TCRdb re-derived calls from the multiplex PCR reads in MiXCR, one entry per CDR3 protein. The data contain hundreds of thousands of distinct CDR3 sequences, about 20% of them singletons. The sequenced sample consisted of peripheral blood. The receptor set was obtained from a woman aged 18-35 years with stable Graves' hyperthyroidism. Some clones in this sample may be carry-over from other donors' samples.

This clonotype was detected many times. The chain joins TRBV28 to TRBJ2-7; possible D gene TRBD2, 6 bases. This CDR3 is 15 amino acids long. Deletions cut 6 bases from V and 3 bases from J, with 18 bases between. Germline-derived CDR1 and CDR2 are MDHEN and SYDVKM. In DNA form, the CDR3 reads TGTGCCAGCAGACCCAAAGGGCAGGGACTCTACGAGCAGTACTTC. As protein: CASRPKGQGLYEQYF.

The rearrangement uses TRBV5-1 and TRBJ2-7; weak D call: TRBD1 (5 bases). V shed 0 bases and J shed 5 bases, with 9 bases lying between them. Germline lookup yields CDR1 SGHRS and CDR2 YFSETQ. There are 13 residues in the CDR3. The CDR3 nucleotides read TGCGCCAGCAGCTTGGCCAGGGCCCACGAGCAGTACTTC. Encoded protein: CASSLARAHEQYF.

The chain's CDR3 is CASGPDSMNTEAFF. The CDR3 DNA reads as TGTGCTAGTGGTCCTGACAGCATGAACACTGAAGCTTTCTTT. The V call is TRBV12-5, the J call TRBJ1-1; possible D gene TRBD1, 5 bases. The CDR3 has 14 amino acids. Trimming took off 5 bases at V and 0 bases at J, with 10 bases between the two ends. Germline CDR1 is LGHNT and CDR2 is FRNRAP.

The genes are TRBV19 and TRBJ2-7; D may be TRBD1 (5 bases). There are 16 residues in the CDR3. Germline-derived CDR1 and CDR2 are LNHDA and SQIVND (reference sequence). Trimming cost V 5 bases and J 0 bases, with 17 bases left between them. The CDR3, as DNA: TGTGCCAGTAGTCCTCGTAAAGACAGACCCTCCTACGAGCAGTACTTC. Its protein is CASSPRKDRPSYEQYF.

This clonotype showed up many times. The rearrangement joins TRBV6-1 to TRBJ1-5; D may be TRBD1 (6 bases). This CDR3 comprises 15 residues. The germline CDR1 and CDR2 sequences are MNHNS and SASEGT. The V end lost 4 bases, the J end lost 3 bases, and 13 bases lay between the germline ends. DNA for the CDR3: TGTGCCAGCAGTGGCCAGGGGCCCAACAATCAGCCCCAGCATTTT. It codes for CASSGQGPNNQPQHF.

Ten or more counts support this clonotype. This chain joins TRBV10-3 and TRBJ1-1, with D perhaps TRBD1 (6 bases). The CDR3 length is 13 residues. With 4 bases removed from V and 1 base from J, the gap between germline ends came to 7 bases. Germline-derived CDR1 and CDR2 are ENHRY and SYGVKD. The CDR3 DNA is TGTGCCATCAGTGGCAGGGGGAACACTGAAGCTTTCTTT. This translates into CAISGRGNTEAFF.

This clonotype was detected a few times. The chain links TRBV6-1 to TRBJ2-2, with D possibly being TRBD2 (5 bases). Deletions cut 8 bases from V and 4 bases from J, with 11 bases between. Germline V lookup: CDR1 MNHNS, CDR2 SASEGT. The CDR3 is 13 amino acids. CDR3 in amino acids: CASLFEGTGELFF. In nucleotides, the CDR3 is TGTGCCAGCTTGTTCGAGGGCACCGGGGAGCTGTTTTTT.

CDR3 nucleotide sequence: TGTGCCAGCTGGGGGTTTAACACTGAAGCTTTCTTT. The encoded protein is CASWGFNTEAFF. This chain links TRBV2 with TRBJ1-1; D may be TRBD1 (5 bases). Trimming took off 8 bases at V and 2 bases at J, with 9 bases between the two ends. CDR1 SNHLY and CDR2 FYNNEI come from the germline V gene. The CDR3 sequence is 12 residues long.

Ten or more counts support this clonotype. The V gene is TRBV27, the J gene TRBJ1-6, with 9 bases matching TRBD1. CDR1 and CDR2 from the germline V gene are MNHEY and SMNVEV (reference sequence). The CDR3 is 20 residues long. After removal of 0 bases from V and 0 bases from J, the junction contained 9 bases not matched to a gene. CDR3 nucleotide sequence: TGTGCCAGCAGTTTATCGTCGGGACAGGGTATAGACTCCTATAATTCACCCCTCCACTTT. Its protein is CASSLSSGQGIDSYNSPLHF.

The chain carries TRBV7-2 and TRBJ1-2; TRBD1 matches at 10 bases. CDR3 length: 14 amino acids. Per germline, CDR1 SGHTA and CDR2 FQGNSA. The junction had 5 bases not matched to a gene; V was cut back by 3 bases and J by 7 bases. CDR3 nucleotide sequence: TGTGCCAGCAGCTTCGACAGGGGGCAGGGTGGCTACACCTTC. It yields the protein CASSFDRGQGGYTF.

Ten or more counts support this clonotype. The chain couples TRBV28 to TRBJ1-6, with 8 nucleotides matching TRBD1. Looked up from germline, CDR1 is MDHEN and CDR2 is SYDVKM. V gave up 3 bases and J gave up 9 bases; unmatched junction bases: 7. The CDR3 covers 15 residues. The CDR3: CASSFPRTGSSPLHF. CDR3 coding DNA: TGTGCCAGCAGTTTCCCCAGGACAGGGAGTTCACCCCTCCACTTT.

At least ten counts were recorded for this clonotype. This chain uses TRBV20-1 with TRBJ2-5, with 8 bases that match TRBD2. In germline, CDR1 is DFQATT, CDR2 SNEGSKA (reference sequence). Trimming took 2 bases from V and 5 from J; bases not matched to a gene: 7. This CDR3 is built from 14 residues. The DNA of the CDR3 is TGCAGTGCTAGACCGGGACTAGGGAGGGAGACCCAGTACTTC. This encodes CSARPGLGRETQYF.

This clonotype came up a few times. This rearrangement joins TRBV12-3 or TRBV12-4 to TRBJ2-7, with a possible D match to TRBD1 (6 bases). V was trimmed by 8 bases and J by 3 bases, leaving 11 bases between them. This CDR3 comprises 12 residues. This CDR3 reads CASGGVDYEQYF. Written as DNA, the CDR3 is TGTGCCAGCGGGGGCGTGGACTACGAGCAGTACTTC.

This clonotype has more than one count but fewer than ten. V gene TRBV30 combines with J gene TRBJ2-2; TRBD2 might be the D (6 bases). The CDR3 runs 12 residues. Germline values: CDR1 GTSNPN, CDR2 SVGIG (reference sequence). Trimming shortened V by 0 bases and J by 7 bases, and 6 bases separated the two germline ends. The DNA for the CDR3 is TGTGCCTGGAGTGTCGGGGGCGGGGAGCTGTTTTTT. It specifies CAWSVGGGELFF.

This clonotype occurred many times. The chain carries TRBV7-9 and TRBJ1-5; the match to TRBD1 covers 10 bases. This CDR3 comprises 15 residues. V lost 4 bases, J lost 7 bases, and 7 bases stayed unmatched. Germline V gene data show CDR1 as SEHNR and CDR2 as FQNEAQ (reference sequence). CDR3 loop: CASSSGTGARQPQHF. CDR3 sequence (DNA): TGTGCCAGCAGCTCCGGGACAGGGGCTCGCCAGCCCCAGCATTTT.

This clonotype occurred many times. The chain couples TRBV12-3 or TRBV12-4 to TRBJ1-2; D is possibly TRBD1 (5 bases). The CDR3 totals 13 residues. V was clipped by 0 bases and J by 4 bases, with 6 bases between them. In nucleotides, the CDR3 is TGTGCCAGCAGTTTAGCCGGGACCTATGGCTACACCTTC. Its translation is CASSLAGTYGYTF.

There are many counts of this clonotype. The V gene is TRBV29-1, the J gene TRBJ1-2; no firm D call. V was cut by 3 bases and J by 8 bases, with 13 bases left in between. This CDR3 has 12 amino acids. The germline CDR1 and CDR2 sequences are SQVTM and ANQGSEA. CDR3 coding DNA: TGCAGCGTTGACCATAATCCGCGGGGCTACACCTTC. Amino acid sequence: CSVDHNPRGYTF.